This T cell receptor (beta chain) was sequenced for a study of shared clonotypes between healthy human individuals. Study-level findings and limits: Non-shared clonotypes displayed generation probabilities falling below those of clonotypes present in all four donors.

Profiling relied on immunoSEQ multiplex PCR, and the TCRdb table lists in-frame clones only, not all of them. This table has roughly 2.1 million clones, just over 90% appearing once. With regard to this clone: Its antigen remains unknown.

It was CD45RO-negative cells, positively selected for CCR7, that made up naive CD8 cells, with terminally differentiated effector memory CD45RA+ cells excluded. The length of the CDR3 is 18 residues. Per germline, CDR1 SGHTA and CDR2 FQGNSA. The V segment lost 6 bases and the J segment 3 bases; nucleotides outside the gene matches: 12. The chain has TRBV7-2 and TRBJ1-5; 12 bases are a match to TRBD1. Sequenced material: naive CD8+ T cells from PBMCs. This receptor was taken from a man younger than 35 in good health. Some clones in this sample may be carry-over from other donors' samples. The CDR3 DNA is TGTGCCAGCAGTTCTCGGGACAGGGGGCTTTCTGACAATCAGCCCCAGCATTTT. Protein sequence: CASSSRDRGLSDNQPQHF.